This TCR beta chain derives from a study of shared clonotypes between healthy human individuals. Whole-study results and caveats: It was anticipated that sequencing depth would influence how many clonotypes donors shared.

For every subset, genomic DNA was evenly distributed across several immunoSEQ plates. Original analysis: Owing to the provision of junction-only sequences devoid of quality scores by immunoSEQ, filtering differed. Method: immunoSEQ multiplex PCR; TCRdb's copy keeps in-frame clones and lacks some. The D gene and trimming were derived from the DNA, and the V and J assignments and clone size from that table. The table includes roughly 480,000 clones, 79% detected once. Note on this clone: What it binds is unknown.

This clonotype originated in a woman aged 35 to 49 in good health. Some clones in this sample may be carry-over from other donors' samples. Sequencing was done on a sample of PBMCs.

The CDR3, as DNA: TGTGCCAGCAGCTTAAATGCACAGAACTACAATGAGCAGTTCTTC. This sequence encodes CASSLNAQNYNEQFF. This chain joins TRBV7-3 and TRBJ2-1; the D is unclear. In germline, CDR1 is SGHTA, CDR2 FQGTGA. V gave up 1 base and J gave up 3 bases, with 10 bases separating them. CDR3 length: 15 residues.